A selection of T cell receptor beta chains follows, all from one sample in a study of blood T cell repertoires in COVID-19. Only in-frame clones appear in the TCRdb table, and some are missing; sequencing was by immunoSEQ multiplex PCR. This table has 100,000 or so clones, 82% appearing once. Sample: peripheral blood. The receptors come from a man aged 45-65 years with active or convalescent COVID-19. The CDR3 runs from the conserved cysteine through the conserved F or W. The D gene is left open where the match is weak. Size is omitted from some rows. Given values are once, few, many or a class for expanded clones.

.	TRBV7-9	medium-sized	TRBJ1-2	CASTLREVGIYGYTF	TGTGCCAGCACCCTTAGGGAGGTCGGAATCTATGGCTACACCTTC
TRBD1	TRBV7-2	.	TRBJ1-5	CASSLNRGRQPQHF	TGTGCCAGCAGCTTAAACAGGGGACGACAGCCCCAGCATTTT
.	TRBV28	.	TRBJ1-2	CASSSGPDGYTF	TGTGCCAGCAGTTCAGGGCCGGATGGCTACACCTTC
.	TRBV5-1	.	TRBJ1-2	CASSPDSLLYGYTF	TGCGCCAGCAGCCCGGACAGCCTTCTCTATGGCTACACCTTC
TRBD1	TRBV7-2	.	TRBJ1-2	CASSLTGTDGGYTF	TGTGCCAGCAGCCTCACCGGGACAGATGGGGGCTACACCTTC
TRBD1	TRBV7-2	.	TRBJ1-6	CASSARTGGSSPLHF	TGTGCCAGCAGCGCTAGGACAGGGGGCAGTTCACCCCTCCACTTT
.	TRBV10-3	.	TRBJ2-6	CAINPGDSGANVLTF	TGTGCCATCAATCCCGGGGACTCTGGGGCCAACGTCCTGACTTTC
.	TRBV10-3	.	TRBJ2-5	CAISEGGGEETQYF	TGTGCCATCAGTGAGGGAGGGGGGGAAGAGACCCAGTACTTC
TRBD1	TRBV6-5	.	TRBJ1-2	CASSHDRANYGYTF	TGTGCCAGCAGTCACGACAGGGCTAACTATGGCTACACCTTC
.	TRBV21-1	once	TRBJ1-4	CASSKVNRPYWGGNEKLFF	TGTGCCAGCAGCAAAGTGAACAGGCCCTATTGGGGTGGTAATGAAAAACTGTTTTTT
.	TRBV4-2	.	TRBJ2-6	CASSQLALSSGANVLTF	TGTGCCAGCAGCCAACTAGCCCTCAGCTCTGGGGCCAACGTCCTGACTTTC
TRBD1	TRBV9	.	TRBJ2-7	CASSVAERTGVKDEQYF	TGTGCCAGCAGCGTAGCTGAGAGGACAGGGGTTAAGGACGAGCAGTACTTC
.	TRBV20-1	.	TRBJ2-2	CSASRENTGELFF	TGCAGTGCTAGTCGAGAGAACACCGGGGAGCTGTTTTTT
TRBD1	TRBV25-1	.	TRBJ1-6	CASSSDRVNSPLHF	TGTGCCAGCAGTTCGGACAGGGTAAATTCACCCCTCCACTTT
.	TRBV12-3/TRBV12-4	.	TRBJ2-3	CATRTASGTQYF	TGTGCCACCCGGACAGCTTCAGGTACGCAGTATTTT
.	TRBV2	.	TRBJ2-3	CASTRDSTDTQYF	TGTGCCAGCACTCGGGACTCGACAGATACGCAGTATTTT
TRBD2	TRBV5-5	few	TRBJ2-5	CASSYAGLDVETQYF	TGTGCCAGCAGCTATGCGGGACTAGATGTGGAGACCCAGTACTTC